Shown below are 18 T cell receptor beta chains from a single sample sequenced in a study of blood T cell repertoires in COVID-19. Libraries were prepared by immunoSEQ multiplex PCR; TCRdb keeps only in-frame clonotypes and omits some of them. The table shows about 280,000 clones, with roughly 88% occurring only once. The specimen was peripheral blood. The receptors here all came from a woman aged 30 to 39 with active or convalescent COVID-19.

This chain links TRBV2 with TRBJ1-3, with 7 nucleotides matching TRBD1. In germline, CDR1 is SNHLY, CDR2 FYNNEI. V gave up 9 bases and J gave up 0 bases; unmatched junction bases: 5. The CDR3 extends over 14 amino acids. CDR3 DNA: TGTGCCAGTACGACAGGGTTCTCTGGAAACACCATATATTTT. Protein: CASTTGFSGNTIYF.

This clone was counted only a few times. The chain joins TRBV27 to TRBJ2-1, with D tentatively TRBD1 (6 bases). Germline CDR1 is MNHEY and CDR2 is SMNVEV (reference sequence). V was pared by 4 bases and J by 9 bases, with 16 bases between. This CDR3 contains 14 residues. The CDR3 protein is CASSYRPGAAEQFF. The CDR3 nucleotides are TGTGCCAGCAGTTACCGTCCAGGGGCGGCTGAGCAGTTCTTC.

This chain connects TRBV10-1 to TRBJ2-2; D possibly corresponds to TRBD1 (5 bases). CDR1 and CDR2 from the germline V gene are WNHNN and SYGVQD (reference sequence). CDR3 length equals 15 residues. Trimming cost V 3 bases and J 1 base, with 9 bases left between them. The CDR3 DNA sequence: TGCGCCAGCAGTGAAGTGGGGCTGAACACCGGGGAGCTGTTTTTT. It encodes CASSEVGLNTGELFF.

The chain is built from TRBV30 and TRBJ1-2; a weak D match, TRBD1 (5 bases). The CDR3 contains 14 residues. V lost 3 bases and J 5 bases, leaving 16 bases between the germline ends. Germline CDR1 and CDR2: GTSNPN and SVGIG (reference sequence). CDR3 coding DNA: TGTGCCTGGAGGCCGCCAGGGAACCCTTATGGCTACACCTTC. Translation: CAWRPPGNPYGYTF.

The chain carries TRBV10-2 and TRBJ1-1; D remains ambiguous. The CDR3 extends over 11 amino acids. Germline CDR1 and CDR2: WSHSY and SAAADI. V lost 7 bases to trimming and J lost 4 bases, with 7 bases between them. CDR3 region: CASTPGTEAFF. The CDR3 nucleotides are TGCGCCAGCACTCCCGGCACTGAAGCTTTCTTT.

This clone was observed a single time. The chain links TRBV5-4 to TRBJ2-1; the match to TRBD1 covers 10 bases. CDR3 size: 13 residues. Germline CDR1 and CDR2: SGHNT and YYREEE (reference sequence). Trimming cost V 2 bases and J 15 bases; bases outside gene matches: 8. The CDR3 spells CASSLPGTGVLFF. Written as DNA, the CDR3 is TGTGCCAGCAGCTTACCCGGGACAGGGGTATTGTTCTTC.

The gene calls are TRBV9 and TRBJ1-2, with a tentative D call TRBD1 (6 bases). The CDR3 is 15 residues long. V lost 0 bases and J 0 bases, leaving 9 bases between the germline ends. Germline lookup yields CDR1 SGDLS and CDR2 YYNGEE. The CDR3 nucleotides are TGTGCCAGCAGCGTAGCAGGGGCGGCTAACTATGGCTACACCTTC. It is translated as CASSVAGAANYGYTF.

The chain employs TRBV7-2 and TRBJ1-6; TRBD1 might be the D (5 bases). The CDR3 contains 18 residues. Germline values: CDR1 SGHTA, CDR2 FQGNSA. V was shortened by 5 bases and J by 9 bases, with 26 bases between the two germline ends. In nucleotides, the CDR3 is TGTGCCAGCAGCCAACGAAGGGACTTCTTGAGAGGTAGTTCACCCCTCCACTTT. Protein product: CASSQRRDFLRGSSPLHF.

This chain uses TRBV4-2 with TRBJ2-7; possibly TRBD2 for D (6 bases). The germline gives CDR1 LGHNA, CDR2 YNFKEQ. V shed 1 base and J shed 0 bases, with 10 bases lying between them. The CDR3 has 15 residues. CDR3 DNA sequence: TGTGCCAGCAGCCAAGCGGGAGCTAGCTCCTACGAGCAGTACTTC. Its protein is CASSQAGASSYEQYF.

V is TRBV7-2 and J is TRBJ2-2, with 8 bases lining up with TRBD1. Trimming took 5 bases from V and 13 from J; bases not matched to a gene: 9. The germline CDR1 and CDR2 sequences are SGHTA and FQGNSA. The CDR3 is 13 amino acids. The CDR3 here is CASSPQGVPVLFF. Here the CDR3 DNA reads TGTGCCAGCAGCCCACAGGGGGTTCCAGTGCTGTTTTTT.

The chain has TRBV28 and TRBJ1-2; 7 bases map to TRBD1. The CDR3 runs to 16 residues. Per germline, CDR1 MDHEN and CDR2 SYDVKM. Trimming removed 5 bases from V and 0 bases from J; junction bases left unmatched: 9. The CDR3 DNA follows: TGTGCCAGCAGTCATAAGACAGGGAAAGCTAACTATGGCTACACCTTC. Protein: CASSHKTGKANYGYTF.

The chain uses TRBV6-1 and TRBJ2-7; weak D call: TRBD1 (5 bases). CDR3 size: 16 residues. Between the trimmed V and J ends, which lost 1 base and 5 bases, there was a span of 18 bases. Germline CDR1 MNHNS, CDR2 SASEGT. The CDR3 loop reads CASSEGGSPWVDEQYF. CDR3 in DNA: TGTGCCAGCAGTGAAGGGGGCTCGCCTTGGGTCGACGAGCAGTACTTC.

The CDR3 DNA follows: TGTGCCAGCAGCTGGACCCGGGGGGGGGCTGGCACGGTCTACGAGCAGTACTTC. Its protein product is CASSWTRGGAGTVYEQYF. This chain uses TRBV5-4 with TRBJ2-7, with TRBD2 matching over 8 bases. The CDR3 consists of 18 residues. Germline V gives CDR1 SGHNT, CDR2 YYREEE (reference sequence). Germline trimming cut 3 bases from V and 3 bases from J; bases unmatched to any gene: 17.

V usage is TRBV7-6 and J usage is TRBJ2-5; D may be TRBD2 (5 bases). Per germline, CDR1 SGHVS and CDR2 FNYEAQ. The CDR3 is 15 amino acids. Trimming shortened V by 3 bases and J by 0 bases, and 11 bases separated the two germline ends. CDR3 protein: CASSFSWRDQETQYF. As DNA, the CDR3 is TGTGCCAGCAGCTTCTCGTGGCGGGACCAAGAGACCCAGTACTTC.

The chain combines TRBV7-2 with TRBJ1-4; maybe TRBD1 (6 bases). The V and J ends lost 0 bases and 3 bases respectively, with 8 bases between them. This CDR3 has 15 amino acids. Germline V gene sequence: CDR1 SGHTA, CDR2 FQGNSA. CDR3 region: CASSLAKGANEKLFF. The CDR3 bases are TGTGCCAGCAGCTTAGCCAAGGGGGCTAATGAAAAACTGTTTTTT.

The chain uses TRBV10-3 and TRBJ1-5, with D maybe TRBD1 (6 bases). V dropped 10 bases and J dropped 3 bases, with 16 bases sitting between them. Germline lookup yields CDR1 ENHRY and CDR2 SYGVKD. CDR3 length equals 14 residues. CDR3 bases: TGTGCCAGTAGCACAGGGCTGGACAATCAGCCCCAGCATTTT. Translated, it gives CASSTGLDNQPQHF.

The V call is TRBV2, the J call TRBJ1-2, with a tentative D call TRBD1 (6 bases). The germline V and J ends were trimmed by 0 bases and 8 bases, with 16 bases remaining between them. Germline V gives CDR1 SNHLY, CDR2 FYNNEI. The CDR3 loop spans 15 amino acids. As DNA, the CDR3 is TGTGCCAGCAGTGAAGCGCCCAGGGGTATAGGGGGCTACACCTTC. Translating gives CASSEAPRGIGGYTF.

The V call is TRBV28, the J call TRBJ1-2; D may be TRBD1 (5 bases). The CDR3 is made up of 12 amino acids. Germline V gene data show CDR1 as MDHEN and CDR2 as SYDVKM. V was shortened by 3 bases and J by 8 bases, with 10 bases between the two germline ends. The chain's CDR3 is CASSLPRGGYTF. CDR3 DNA sequence: TGTGCCAGCAGTTTGCCCCGGGGGGGCTACACCTTC.